A selection of T cell receptor beta chains follows, all from one sample in a study of Graves' ophthalmopathy and Graves' hyperthyroidism. TCRdb redid the calling of the multiplex PCR reads with MiXCR, one entry per CDR3 protein. Among hundreds of thousands of distinct CDR3 sequences, approximately 22% were seen once, and the ten largest hold roughly 6.9%. The material sequenced was peripheral blood. The receptors were gathered from a young woman with stable Graves' hyperthyroidism. Some clones in this sample may be carry-over from other donors' samples. CDR3s leave out the opening cysteine and the closing phenylalanine or tryptophan. Each record gives: V gene, J gene, CDR3 length, CDR3 protein.

v_call: TRBV6-5
j_call: TRBJ2-7
cdr3_length: 13
cdr3_aa: ASSYRDGETYEQY

v_call: TRBV6-4
j_call: TRBJ1-2
cdr3_length: 15
cdr3_aa: ASGDRGLYLAPGGYT

v_call: TRBV6-5
j_call: TRBJ1-2
cdr3_length: 12
cdr3_aa: ASSSTTGIHGYT

v_call: TRBV7-8
j_call: TRBJ2-5
cdr3_length: 11
cdr3_aa: ASSYGPLETQY

v_call: TRBV12-3/TRBV12-4
j_call: TRBJ1-1
cdr3_length: 12
cdr3_aa: ASAFTGANTEAF

v_call: TRBV12-3/TRBV12-4
j_call: TRBJ1-1
cdr3_length: 12
cdr3_aa: ASAKDRGNTEAF

v_call: TRBV7-9
j_call: TRBJ2-7
cdr3_length: 13
cdr3_aa: ASRQDRIRMGEQY

v_call: TRBV6-1
j_call: TRBJ1-1
cdr3_length: 12
cdr3_aa: AGSEEDLRTEAF

v_call: TRBV4-2
j_call: TRBJ2-3
cdr3_length: 14
cdr3_aa: ASSQEPSPSTDTQY

v_call: TRBV4-1
j_call: TRBJ2-7
cdr3_length: 12
cdr3_aa: ASSRPGGAYEQY

v_call: TRBV6-1
j_call: TRBJ1-1
cdr3_length: 13
cdr3_aa: ASSEDARMNTEAC

v_call: TRBV20-1
j_call: TRBJ1-2
cdr3_length: 16
cdr3_aa: SARDQRSQENKTYGYT

v_call: TRBV3-1
j_call: TRBJ1-2
cdr3_length: 11
cdr3_aa: ASSHEPGGGYT

v_call: TRBV6-1
j_call: TRBJ2-5
cdr3_length: 15
cdr3_aa: ASSEASTSGSFETQY

v_call: TRBV30
j_call: TRBJ1-2
cdr3_length: 8
cdr3_aa: ACRVYGYT

v_call: TRBV6-5
j_call: TRBJ2-7
cdr3_length: 14
cdr3_aa: ASSSTQGGYSYEQY

v_call: TRBV20-1
j_call: TRBJ1-2
cdr3_length: 13
cdr3_aa: GARVLGTDRYGYT

v_call: TRBV12-3/TRBV12-4
j_call: TRBJ2-7
cdr3_length: 13
cdr3_aa: ASSPRAGGHYEQY

v_call: TRBV10-3
j_call: TRBJ2-7
cdr3_length: 15
cdr3_aa: AISEGAGLAGTYEQY

v_call: TRBV20-1
j_call: TRBJ1-2
cdr3_length: 13
cdr3_aa: SARTFGQAGDGYT

v_call: TRBV15
j_call: TRBJ1-2
cdr3_length: 17
cdr3_aa: ATSREGRWGVGPNYGYT

v_call: TRBV18
j_call: TRBJ2-7
cdr3_length: 12
cdr3_aa: ASSPAGPVGEQY

v_call: TRBV6-5
j_call: TRBJ1-2
cdr3_length: 13
cdr3_aa: ASSYSGVANYGYT